The 27 T cell receptor beta chains in this list originate from one sample, sequenced in a study of radiotherapy plus CTLA-4 blockade in lung cancer. The table came from immunoSEQ multiplex PCR; TCRdb's copy has only in-frame clones and leaves some out. The sample includes under 40,000 clones, roughly 71% of them seen just once. The sequencing used peripheral blood, collected from a patient treated with radiotherapy plus ipilimumab. All receptors derive from a human donor with non-small cell lung cancer who had stable disease on radiotherapy plus ipilimumab.

The V gene is TRBV7-2, the J gene TRBJ1-2; TRBD1 matches 9 bases. CDR3 length: 14 residues. Germline CDR1 and CDR2: SGHTA and FQGNSA. The V and J ends lost 5 bases and 5 bases, in that order; junction bases with no gene match: 6. In DNA form, the CDR3 reads TGTGCCAGCAGCCCCGGGACAGGGAGGTATGGCTACACCTTC. This translates into CASSPGTGRYGYTF.

This clone appeared a single time. The chain recombines TRBV11-1 with TRBJ2-2, with 14 nucleotides matching TRBD2. Germline CDR1 is SGHAT and CDR2 is FQDESV (reference sequence). Unmatched junction bases numbered 2, after V lost 8 bases and J lost 6 bases. This CDR3 is 14 amino acids long. CDR3 nucleotides: TGTGCCAGCCAGGGACTAGCGGGGGCCGGGGAGCTGTTTTTT. It yields the protein CASQGLAGAGELFF.

This chain uses TRBV7-2 with TRBJ1-3; 10 nucleotides agree with TRBD1. Germline V CDR1 and CDR2: SGHTA, FQGNSA. The CDR3 covers 16 residues. After removal of 5 bases from V and 3 bases from J, the junction contained 7 bases not matched to a gene. CDR3 loop: CASSRDRGRGGNTIYF. The CDR3 region has the DNA TGTGCCAGCAGCCGAGACAGGGGGCGAGGTGGAAACACCATATATTTT.

This clone occurred a few times. V and J are TRBV7-9 and TRBJ2-7, with a weak D call TRBD1 (6 bases). This CDR3 is 15 amino acids long. The germline V gene has CDR1 SEHNR and CDR2 FQNEAQ (reference sequence). V lost 5 bases to trimming and J lost 7 bases, with 21 bases between them. CDR3 coding DNA: TGTGCCAGCAGCCCACAGGGTGCGTCTGGTGCGGAGCAGTACTTC. Translated: CASSPQGASGAEQYF.

This rearrangement joins TRBV21-1 to TRBJ2-7; the table's D gene call, TRBD2, was not cross checked with the DNA. TRBV21-1 is a documented pseudogene. The CDR3 runs to 15 residues. The CDR3 nucleotides are TGTGCCAGCAGCAAAAGAGGGACTAGTGCTTACGAGCAGTACTTC. Translation: CASSKRGTSAYEQYF.

The chain joins TRBV4-2 to TRBJ2-7; TRBD1 might be the D (6 bases). Trimming pared 1 base from V and 5 bases from J, leaving 12 bases between. Germline values: CDR1 LGHNA, CDR2 YNFKEQ. The CDR3 contains 14 residues. CDR3 sequence: CASSQGLTGNEQYF. CDR3 sequence (DNA): TGTGCCAGCAGCCAAGGCCTGACAGGAAACGAGCAGTACTTC.

This clone was seen just once. The genes are TRBV19 and TRBJ1-5, with D maybe TRBD1 (5 bases). The CDR3 extends over 18 amino acids. Germline V gene data show CDR1 as LNHDA and CDR2 as SQIVND (reference sequence). The V end was cut by 1 base, the J end by 2 bases, with 18 bases between. For the CDR3, the DNA is TGTGCCAGTAGTATAGCATCAGGGATTGAGATCGGCAATCAGCCCCAGCATTTT. Its protein product is CASSIASGIEIGNQPQHF. Combining the CDR3 with reference TRBV19 and TRBJ1-5 gives the whole variable domain DGGITQSPKYLFRKEGQNVTLSCEQNLNHDAMYWYRQDPGQGLRLIYYSQIVNDFQKGDIAEGYSVSREKKESFPLTVTSAQKNPTAFYLCASSIASGIEIGNQPQHFGDGTRLSIL.

This rearrangement joins TRBV7-8 to TRBJ2-2, with D maybe TRBD1 (5 bases). The CDR3 runs 21 residues. V gave up 4 bases and J gave up 5 bases, with 32 bases separating them. Per the germline V gene, CDR1 is SGHVS and CDR2 is FQNEAQ. The CDR3 reads CASSSLRGPFISRERTGELFF. The CDR3 nucleotides are TGTGCCAGCAGCTCACTTAGGGGCCCTTTTATTAGCAGGGAAAGGACCGGGGAGCTGTTTTTT.

The rearrangement links TRBV6-4 to TRBJ1-5; TRBD1 agrees at 7 bases. Germline CDR1 MRHNA, CDR2 SNTAGT. The V gene end was trimmed by 0 bases and the J gene end by 9 bases; junction bases not matched to a gene: 2. The CDR3 extends over 13 amino acids. DNA for the CDR3: TGTGCCAGCAGTGACTCGAGGGGGCTGCCCCAGCATTTT. Protein: CASSDSRGLPQHF.

This chain joins TRBV11-3 and TRBJ2-2, with D perhaps TRBD2 (6 bases). V gave up 3 bases and J gave up 5 bases, with 13 bases separating them. The CDR3 runs 15 residues. Germline V gene sequence: CDR1 SGHNT, CDR2 YENEEA. The CDR3 protein is CASSFYGRGTGELFF. DNA for the CDR3: TGTGCCAGCAGCTTCTACGGGAGAGGGACCGGGGAGCTGTTTTTT. Full variable domain (missing parts from reference TRBV11-3 and TRBJ2-2): EAGVVQSPRYKIIEKKQPVAFWCNPISGHNTLYWYLQNLGQGPELLIRYENEEAVDDSQLPKDRFSAERLKGVDSTLKIQPAELGDSAVYLCASSFYGRGTGELFFGEGSRLTVL.

This clone was recorded only once. The chain uses TRBV27 and TRBJ2-7, with TRBD2 identical over 7 bases. CDR1 is MNHEY, CDR2 SMNVEV, per germline (reference sequence). CDR3 length: 14 amino acids. Unmatched junction bases numbered 8, after V lost 7 bases and J lost 2 bases. CDR3 DNA: TGTGCCAGCACCAACCGGGGGGTCCCCTACGAGCAGTACTTC. This sequence encodes CASTNRGVPYEQYF.

This rearrangement joins TRBV27 to TRBJ2-3, with TRBD2 matching over 13 bases. The CDR3 runs 15 residues. Germline values: CDR1 MNHEY, CDR2 SMNVEV (reference sequence). V was pared by 6 bases and J by 3 bases, with 3 bases of the junction left unmatched. The CDR3 DNA is TGTGCCAGCAGGGGGACTAGCGGGGCTACAGATACGCAGTATTTT. Translation: CASRGTSGATDTQYF.

The genes are TRBV6-1 and TRBJ1-5; possibly TRBD1 for D (6 bases). The CDR3 has 14 amino acids. V was trimmed by 6 bases and J by 7 bases, leaving 16 bases between them. Germline lookup yields CDR1 MNHNS and CDR2 SASEGT. The CDR3 protein is CASSETGLYQPQHF. The CDR3 DNA sequence: TGTGCCAGCAGCGAAACAGGGTTATACCAGCCCCAGCATTTT.

The chain is built from TRBV2 and TRBJ2-1; 13 positions agree with TRBD2. Germline V gives CDR1 SNHLY, CDR2 FYNNEI. The CDR3 consists of 15 residues. Losses at the gene ends were 5 bases for V and 9 bases for J; bases not matched to a gene: 7. The CDR3 region has the DNA TGTGCCAGCAGTCCACTAGCGGGAGGGCAGGGTGAGCAGTTCTTC. Translating gives CASSPLAGGQGEQFF.

This chain links TRBV5-4 with TRBJ2-7, with TRBD2 matching 10 bases. Trimming cost V 4 bases and J 0 bases; bases outside gene matches: 7. Germline V CDR1 and CDR2: SGHNT, YYREEE (reference sequence). The CDR3 sequence is 16 residues long. The CDR3: CASSPTSGVSSYEQYF. The DNA for the CDR3 is TGTGCCAGCAGCCCTACTAGCGGGGTGAGCTCCTACGAGCAGTACTTC.

The table lists this clone with a count of one. This chain connects TRBV4-3 to TRBJ1-1; D may be TRBD1 (5 bases). This CDR3 has 14 amino acids. The V gene's germline CDR1 is LGHNA and CDR2 YSLEER. V was trimmed by 3 bases and J by 3 bases, leaving 11 bases between them. CDR3 sequence (DNA): TGCGCCAGCAGCCACATAGGGGCGGACACTGAAGCTTTCTTT. Translation gives CASSHIGADTEAFF.

In this sample, this clone turned up a few times. The gene calls are TRBV5-6 and TRBJ2-7; 7 positions agree with TRBD1. V lost 4 bases, J lost 1 base, and 5 bases stayed unmatched. The CDR3 spans 14 residues. Per germline, CDR1 SGHDT and CDR2 YYEEEE. CDR3 sequence reads: CASSPRQGSYEQYF. In DNA, the CDR3 is TGTGCCAGCAGCCCACGACAGGGTTCCTACGAGCAGTACTTC.

This chain joins TRBV27 and TRBJ2-6; D is unresolved. The V end lost 3 bases, the J end lost 2 bases, and 8 bases lay between the germline ends. The germline V gene has CDR1 MNHEY and CDR2 SMNVEV (reference sequence). The CDR3 loop spans 15 amino acids. The CDR3 sequence is CASSLQAAGANVLTF. DNA of the CDR3: TGTGCCAGCAGTTTGCAAGCAGCTGGGGCCAACGTCCTGACTTTC.

The table lists this clone with a few counts. The chain combines TRBV5-1 with TRBJ2-7; 11 bases are a match to TRBD2. The germline V gene encodes CDR1 SGHRS and CDR2 YFSETQ. This CDR3 is built from 15 residues. V was pared by 4 bases and J by 3 bases, with 6 bases of the junction left unmatched. In nucleotides, the CDR3 is TGCGCCAGCAGCCCGTCCGGGACTAGCGGCTACGAGCAGTACTTC. As protein: CASSPSGTSGYEQYF. Together with reference TRBV5-1 and TRBJ2-7, the CDR3 gives the full variable domain: KAGVTQTPRYLIKTRGQQVTLSCSPISGHRSVSWYQQTPGQGLQFLFEYFSETQRNKGNFPGRFSGRQFSNSRSEMNVSTLELGDSALYLCASSPSGTSGYEQYFGPGTRLTVT.

The CDR3 nucleotides are TGTGCCAGCAGCCCTGGACTAGCGGGAGGGGATACGCAGTATTTT. It yields the protein CASSPGLAGGDTQYF. The rearrangement joins TRBV7-9 to TRBJ2-3; TRBD2 matches 15 bases. CDR1 and CDR2 (germline): SEHNR, FQNEAQ (reference sequence). J lost 6 bases, V lost 5 bases, and 3 bases had no gene match. The CDR3 length is 15 residues.

The genes are TRBV19 and TRBJ1-2; possible D gene TRBD1, 5 bases. CDR1 is LNHDA, CDR2 SQIVND, per germline (reference sequence). Deletions cut 10 bases from V and 8 bases from J, with 26 bases between. CDR3 length: 15 residues. This chain's CDR3 is CATQTTVRGLQGYTF. CDR3 bases: TGTGCCACCCAGACGACAGTGCGTGGCCTGCAGGGCTACACCTTC.

The chain is built from TRBV5-4 and TRBJ2-5; 11 positions match TRBD1. Per the germline V gene, CDR1 is SGHNT and CDR2 is YYREEE (reference sequence). Trimming cost V 2 bases and J 3 bases; bases outside gene matches: 6. This CDR3 comprises 16 residues. CDR3 DNA: TGTGCCAGCAGCTTAAGGACAGGGGGCGGAAAAGAGACCCAGTACTTC. Its translation is CASSLRTGGGKETQYF.

A remark on this clone: One end of the junction fails to match germline, which may point to a read error. The rearrangement uses TRBV29-1 and TRBJ2-7, with D tentatively TRBD1 or TRBD2 (7 bases each). The CDR3 extends over 13 amino acids. Per germline, CDR1 SQVTM and CDR2 ANQGSEA. The CDR3 loop is CSAGRGRSDEQYF. The CDR3 nucleotides are TGCAGCGCAGGGAGGGGGCGCTCCGACGAGCAGTACTTC.

The chain recombines TRBV14 with TRBJ2-7, with 8 positions matching TRBD1. The CDR3 is 16 residues long. The germline gives CDR1 SGHDN, CDR2 FVKESK. With V trimmed by 0 bases and J by 2 bases, 6 bases remained unmatched. The CDR3 DNA sequence: TGTGCCAGCAGCCAAGACCGGACAGGGTTTACCTACGAGCAGTACTTC. This encodes CASSQDRTGFTYEQYF. Full variable domain (rest looked up from reference TRBV14 and TRBJ2-7): EAGVTQFPSHSVIEKGQTVTLRCDPISGHDNLYWYRRVMGKEIKFLLHFVKESKQDESGMPNNRFLAERTGGTYSTLKVQPAELEDSGVYFCASSQDRTGFTYEQYFGPGTRLTVT.

The chain is built from TRBV5-1 and TRBJ2-2; possibly TRBD2 for D (6 bases). The CDR3 loop spans 18 amino acids. V lost 2 bases and J 2 bases, leaving 19 bases between the germline ends. From germline, CDR1 is SGHRS and CDR2 YFSETQ. The CDR3 nucleotides read TGCGCCAGCAGCTTCGGTCCGTCCGGGAGAAGTAACACCGGGGAGCTGTTTTTT. This sequence encodes CASSFGPSGRSNTGELFF.

The chain uses TRBV29-1 and TRBJ2-1; 13 nucleotides match TRBD2. The J segment lost 0 bases and the V segment lost 5 bases, leaving 4 bases of the junction unmatched. This CDR3 comprises 16 residues. CDR1 is SQVTM, CDR2 ANQGSEA, per germline. This CDR3 is CSVRTSGRVSYNEQFF. As DNA, the CDR3 is TGCAGCGTTCGGACTAGCGGGAGAGTCTCCTACAATGAGCAGTTCTTC.

This chain links TRBV11-3 with TRBJ2-3; D is unclear. The V and J ends lost 3 bases and 6 bases respectively, with 7 bases between them. Germline CDR1 SGHNT, CDR2 YENEEA. CDR3 length: 12 residues. Written as DNA, the CDR3 is TGTGCCAGCAGCTTTCACGTTGATACGCAGTATTTT. This sequence encodes CASSFHVDTQYF.